This note documents a single T cell receptor (beta chain) sequence. This clonotype has only a few counts. The antigen it binds to is not known. Nothing much larger sits one base from this clone, and base qualities are not available. The sequencer listed for this sample is Illumina HiSeq 1500. TCRdb trimmed public reads at Q25 via fastp, called clones via MiXCR and kept in-frame beta chains. Rows are combined by CDR3 protein, so each entry shows the most common genes and DNA. The sample table shows approximately 180,000 distinct CDR3 sequences, and approximately 9.6% are seen once. The ten largest clones add up to around 4.4% of the sample. The sample comes from a study of T cell repertoires in cytomegalovirus infection (dated by TCRdb to the late 2010s). Looking at the study overall: The HLA type of each donor mattered for the analysis, because public TCR beta signatures pointed to carriage of CMV infection along with the matching HLA type.

Trimming removed 5 bases from V and 2 bases from J, leaving 25 bases between the germline ends. According to the germline V gene, CDR1 reads MNHNS and CDR2 reads SASEGT. Including the terminal cysteine and phenylalanine, the CDR3 comprises 19 residues. The entry retains the CDR3 DNA only, 57 bases that are in frame from base 1. What the work shows at the level of the full study, not this receptor alone: In both this cohort and an independent roughly 350-donor cohort, the cumulative frequency of public TCR beta family members distinguished carriers of CMV infection plus the relevant HLA type. The ex vivo response was dominated by HLA-C-restricted CMV-specific TCR beta clonotypes, which also provided the single most frequent clonotype in two of eight donors.

The TCR originated in a human donor in good health (CMV status not recorded). Some clones in this sample may be carry-over from other donors' samples. This receptor chain uses TRBV6-1 and TRBJ1-5, and possibly TRBD1, on 5 matching bases. The sample consisted of PBMCs. The nucleotide sequence is given as TGTGCCAGCAGTTACCCTGGGGGGGGTACGGGGTCCGGCAATCAGCCCCAGCATTTT. Its protein is CASSYPGGGTGSGNQPQHF.